This T cell receptor (beta chain) was sequenced during a study of naive and memory T cell subsets. Four subsets defined by CD45RA and CD27 were sorted after CD3, CD4, CD8 and live/dead staining. As regards this clonotype: Its specificity is unknown. A read error may produce the germline difference seen at one junction end.

The germline CDR1 and CDR2 sequences are MNHEY and SVGEGT. The CDR3 consists of 13 residues. Two oligonucleotides, mixed equimolar, formed the beta constant-region primer covering TRBC1 and TRBC2. The ligated cDNA underwent four PCR rounds using SP2 and nested alpha and beta constant-region primers. Ligation attached a single-stranded oligonucleotide with a 12-nucleotide UMI and the SP2 primer to the cDNA 3' end. MiXCR, applied by TCRdb to the UMI-ligation and nested PCR reads, yields one record per CDR3 protein. The repertoire holds under 150,000 distinct CDR3 sequences, approximately 20% seen once, with roughly 0.63% in the top ten. Notes on the study in general: No ground truth validated the naive and memory repertoire findings. Naive repertoires, especially CD8, held a few larger clonotypes, possibly memory cells re-expressing CD45RA.

V and J are TRBV6-2 or TRBV6-3 and TRBJ1-5; D possibly corresponds to TRBD1 (5 bases). Sequences were obtained from naive CD8+ T cells from blood. The clonotype originates from a human donor in good health. The CDR3 nucleotides are TGTGCCAGCAGTCCAGGGACGAATCAACCCCAGCATTTT. Amino acid sequence: CASSPGTNQPQHF.